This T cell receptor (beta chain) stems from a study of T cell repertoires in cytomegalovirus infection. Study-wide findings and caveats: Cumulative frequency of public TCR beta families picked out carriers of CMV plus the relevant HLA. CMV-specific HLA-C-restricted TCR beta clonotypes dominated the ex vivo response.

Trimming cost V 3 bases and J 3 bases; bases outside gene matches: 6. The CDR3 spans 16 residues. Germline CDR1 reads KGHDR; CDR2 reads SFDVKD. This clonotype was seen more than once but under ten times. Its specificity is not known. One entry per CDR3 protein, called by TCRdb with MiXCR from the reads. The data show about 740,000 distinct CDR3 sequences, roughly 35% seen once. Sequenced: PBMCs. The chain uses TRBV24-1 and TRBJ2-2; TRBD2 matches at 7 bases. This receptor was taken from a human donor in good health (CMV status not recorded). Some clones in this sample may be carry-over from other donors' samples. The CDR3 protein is CATSDTLGRDTGELFF. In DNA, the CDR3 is TGTGCCACCAGTGATACCCTGGGGAGGGACACCGGGGAGCTGTTTTTT.